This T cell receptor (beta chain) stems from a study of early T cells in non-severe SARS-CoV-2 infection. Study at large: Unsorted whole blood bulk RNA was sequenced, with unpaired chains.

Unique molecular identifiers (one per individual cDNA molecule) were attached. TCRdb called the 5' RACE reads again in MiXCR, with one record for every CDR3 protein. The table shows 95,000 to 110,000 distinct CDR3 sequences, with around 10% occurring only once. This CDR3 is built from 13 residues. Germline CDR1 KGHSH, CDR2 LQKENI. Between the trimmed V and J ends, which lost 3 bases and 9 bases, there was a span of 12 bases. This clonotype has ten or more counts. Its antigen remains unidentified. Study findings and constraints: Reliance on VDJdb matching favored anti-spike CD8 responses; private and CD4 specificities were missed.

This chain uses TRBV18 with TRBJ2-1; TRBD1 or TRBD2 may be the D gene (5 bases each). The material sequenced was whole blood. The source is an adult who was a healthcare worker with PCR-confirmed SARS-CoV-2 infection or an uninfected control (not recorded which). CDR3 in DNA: TGTGCCAGCTCACCCGGGGCGGAGGCTGAGCAGTTCTTC. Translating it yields CASSPGAEAEQFF.